Shown below are 13 T cell receptor beta chains from a single sample sequenced in a study of blood T cell repertoires in COVID-19. TCRdb's copy holds only in-frame clones and misses some; the assay was immunoSEQ multiplex PCR. The sample includes 200,000 or so clones, 81% seen only once; the top ten take 9.5% to 15%. Sequenced input: peripheral blood. These receptors originate from a woman of 80 years or more with COVID-19, enrolled during active disease.

As concerns this clone: Compared with germline, one end of the junction differs, possibly owing to a read error. This chain connects TRBV6-2 or TRBV6-3 to TRBJ1-1; 8 nucleotides line up with TRBD1. Germline assignment: CDR1 MNHEY and CDR2 SVGEGT. The CDR3 covers 12 residues. In DNA form, the CDR3 reads TGTGCCAGCAGCCCGGACAGGGCTGAGGCTTTCTTT. Its protein product is CASSPDRAEAFF.

This chain connects TRBV18 to TRBJ1-2, with 8 bases matching TRBD1. CDR1 KGHSH and CDR2 LQKENI come from the germline V gene. The CDR3 is 14 amino acids. V shed 3 bases and J 3 bases; nucleotides not matched to a gene: 3. CDR3 nucleotides: TGTGCCAGCTCACCCCAGGGGGCGGACTATGGCTACACCTTC. This gives the protein CASSPQGADYGYTF.

In DNA, the CDR3 is TGTGCCAGCAGTTTATGGGCGGGGACGAACACCGGGGAGCTGTTTTTT. It is translated as CASSLWAGTNTGELFF. V usage is TRBV27 and J usage is TRBJ2-2; perhaps TRBD2 as D (6 bases). This CDR3 region has 16 residues. V was clipped by 1 base and J by 0 bases, with 9 bases between them. Germline CDR1 and CDR2: MNHEY and SMNVEV (reference sequence).

V and J are TRBV19 and TRBJ2-7; a weak D match, TRBD1 (6 bases). Trimming took off 4 bases at V and 7 bases at J, with 17 bases between the two ends. Germline values: CDR1 LNHDA, CDR2 SQIVND (reference sequence). This CDR3 has 14 amino acids. The CDR3 nucleotides read TGTGCCAGTAGTACGGCAGGGGTTAAAACGGAGCAGTACTTC. Amino acids: CASSTAGVKTEQYF.

Only a few counts were recorded for this clone. The V call is TRBV2, the J call TRBJ2-7, with D possibly matching TRBD2 (6 bases). Germline-derived CDR1 and CDR2 are SNHLY and FYNNEI. CDR3 length: 13 amino acids. V was trimmed by 1 base and J by 3 bases, leaving 7 bases between them. CDR3 bases: TGTGCCAGCAGTGAAGGCGGGATCTACGAGCAGTACTTC. It specifies CASSEGGIYEQYF.

V usage is TRBV18 and J usage is TRBJ1-3; D call uncertain. V lost 6 bases, J lost 2 bases, and 14 bases lay in between. Germline assignment: CDR1 KGHSH and CDR2 LQKENI. The CDR3 extends over 15 amino acids. The CDR3 nucleotides read TGTGCCAGCTCGCCCGGAGGTTCTACTGGAAACACCATATATTTT. The encoded protein is CASSPGGSTGNTIYF.

The chain uses TRBV5-1 and TRBJ1-2, with D possibly TRBD1 on 6 matching bases. V was shortened by 3 bases and J by 8 bases, with 17 bases between the two germline ends. The CDR3 sequence is 14 residues long. The germline CDR1 and CDR2 sequences are SGHRS and YFSETQ. The CDR3 DNA reads TGCGCCAGCAGCTCCATACCGGACAGCGACGGCTACACCTTC. Translating gives CASSSIPDSDGYTF.

Many counts were recorded for this clone. Other DNA sequences of this sample code for an identical CDR3. The gene calls are TRBV28 and TRBJ1-2; 10 nucleotides match TRBD1. Germline lookup yields CDR1 MDHEN and CDR2 SYDVKM. This CDR3 has 13 residues. J lost 5 bases, V lost 3 bases, and 0 bases had no gene match. CDR3 nucleotide sequence: TGTGCCAGCAGTTTGGGACAGGGGTATGGCTACACCTTC. As protein: CASSLGQGYGYTF.

The CDR3 DNA reads TGTGCCACCAGCAGAGATCCTTCCAGGGGGCATATTCAGCCCCAGCATTTT. Its translation is CATSRDPSRGHIQPQHF. The chain joins TRBV15 to TRBJ1-5; 8 bases line up with TRBD1. CDR3 size: 17 residues. The ends lost 0 bases at V and 6 bases at J; junction bases unmatched: 10. From germline, CDR1 is LNHNV and CDR2 YYDKDF (reference sequence).

The chain carries TRBV2 and TRBJ2-7; 9 bases align to TRBD1. J was trimmed by 4 bases and V by 7 bases; bases with no gene match: 5. CDR1 and CDR2 (germline): SNHLY, FYNNEI. This CDR3 has 13 residues. The CDR3 protein is CASIKDRGYEQYF. The CDR3 nucleotides read TGTGCCAGCATCAAAGACAGGGGGTACGAGCAGTACTTC.

V and J are TRBV7-2 and TRBJ1-2, with 9 bases identical to TRBD1. Trimming cost V 5 bases and J 8 bases; bases outside gene matches: 9. CDR3 length: 14 residues. Germline CDR1 is SGHTA and CDR2 is FQGNSA. Here the CDR3 reads CASSLLGQGEGYTF. The CDR3 DNA sequence: TGTGCCAGCAGCCTTCTGGGACAGGGCGAAGGCTACACCTTC.

The V gene is TRBV19, the J gene TRBJ1-6, with D tentatively TRBD1 (5 bases). Per germline, CDR1 LNHDA and CDR2 SQIVND (reference sequence). The V end was cut by 3 bases, the J end by 7 bases, with 10 bases between. The CDR3 contains 14 residues. The CDR3 bases are TGTGCCAGTAGTATCGGGGCGGGAAATTCACCCCTCCACTTT. This codes for CASSIGAGNSPLHF. The full variable domain, rest sourced from reference TRBV19 and TRBJ1-6, is DGGITQSPKYLFRKEGQNVTLSCEQNLNHDAMYWYRQDPGQGLRLIYYSQIVNDFQKGDIAEGYSVSREKKESFPLTVTSAQKNPTAFYLCASSIGAGNSPLHFGNGTRLTVT.

This chain links TRBV7-2 with TRBJ1-5; no firm D call. This CDR3 is built from 13 residues. V lost 0 bases, J lost 6 bases, and 6 bases lay in between. Germline CDR1 reads SGHTA; CDR2 reads FQGNSA. The CDR3 sequence: CASSLALAQPQHF. The CDR3 coding sequence is TGTGCCAGCAGCTTAGCCCTAGCTCAGCCCCAGCATTTT.